This TCR beta chain was found in a study of T cell responses to AZD1222 COVID-19 vaccine. Overall study results and limits: Reports indicate that nearly half of spike-specific TCRs are directed at unmutated variant regions. Across the whole spike, CD4 TCRs peaked at regions 160-218 and 743-854.

This CDR3 contains 14 residues. V lost 0 bases and J lost 3, with 8 bases in between. Germline V gene data show CDR1 as SGHRS and CDR2 as YFSETQ. Profiling relied on immunoSEQ multiplex PCR, and the TCRdb table lists in-frame clones only, not all of them. The sample has around 180,000 clones; roughly 94% are singletons. Note on this clone: The antigen is unknown.

This TCR was sampled from an adult who received the AZD1222 COVID-19 vaccine. The source was peripheral blood, collected 28 days after the second AZD1222 dose. This rearrangement joins TRBV5-1 to TRBJ2-3, with a possible D match to TRBD2 (6 bases). CDR3 nucleotide sequence: TGCGCCAGCAGCTTGGAGGGGAGGACAGATACGCAGTATTTT. Protein: CASSLEGRTDTQYF.